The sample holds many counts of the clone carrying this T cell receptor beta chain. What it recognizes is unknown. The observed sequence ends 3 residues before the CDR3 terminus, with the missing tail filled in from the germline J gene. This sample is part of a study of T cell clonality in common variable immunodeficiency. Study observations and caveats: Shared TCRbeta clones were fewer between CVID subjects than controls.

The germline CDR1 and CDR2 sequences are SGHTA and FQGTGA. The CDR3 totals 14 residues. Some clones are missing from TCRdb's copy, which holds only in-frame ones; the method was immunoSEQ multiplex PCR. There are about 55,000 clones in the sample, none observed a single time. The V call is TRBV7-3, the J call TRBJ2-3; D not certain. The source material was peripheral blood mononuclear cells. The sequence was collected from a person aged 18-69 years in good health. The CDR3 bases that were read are TGTGCCAGCAGCTTAAGCGGCTTTAAAGAGACG. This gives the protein CASSLSGFKET. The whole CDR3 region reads CASSLSGFKETQYF.